These 12 T cell receptor beta chains came from one sample sequenced in a study of T cell repertoires in ileal Crohn's disease. Repertoires were generated with immunoSEQ multiplex PCR, while TCRdb's copy carries only in-frame clones and drops some. The sample has 30,000 to 35,000 clones, about four fifths seen once. The sequenced sample consisted of ileal tissue. The receptor source for this set is an adult with Crohn's disease.

The chain joins TRBV28 to TRBJ1-5; 8 nucleotides line up with TRBD1. Germline V CDR1 and CDR2: MDHEN, SYDVKM. The CDR3 runs 15 residues. V trimming: 5 bases; J trimming: 4 bases; junction bases outside the gene matches: 7. The CDR3: CASSPRQGTNQPQHF. The CDR3 DNA reads TGTGCCAGCAGTCCCCGACAGGGGACTAATCAGCCCCAGCATTTT.

The genes are TRBV6-6 and TRBJ2-5, with 10 bases aligning to TRBD2. The CDR3 totals 16 residues. The V segment lost 6 bases and the J segment 10 bases; nucleotides outside the gene matches: 17. The germline CDR1 and CDR2 sequences are MNHNY and SVGAGI (reference sequence). The CDR3 nucleotides read TGTGCCAGCAGCCGAATGGGAGCGGGAGGGCCGATGAGCCAGTACTTC. This translates into CASSRMGAGGPMSQYF.

This clone was seen just once. As DNA, the CDR3 is TGCAGCGTTGACGGTCCTAGCGCTAGCACAGATACGCAGTATTTT. Its protein product is CSVDGPSASTDTQYF. V and J are TRBV29-1 and TRBJ2-3; possible D gene TRBD2, 6 bases. The germline V and J ends were trimmed by 3 bases and 0 bases, with 13 bases remaining between them. The CDR3 sequence is 15 residues long. Germline V gives CDR1 SQVTM, CDR2 ANQGSEA.

J is TRBJ1-5 and V is TRBV7-2; TRBD1 aligns across 7 bases. In germline, CDR1 is SGHTA, CDR2 FQGNSA. The CDR3 spans 11 residues. Trimming at V came to 4 bases and at J to 13 bases, leaving 4 bases not matched to a gene. CDR3 in DNA: TGTGCCAGCAGCTCCGGACAGGAACAGCATTTT. Protein product: CASSSGQEQHF.

This chain connects TRBV7-3 to TRBJ2-1, with D hard to call. This CDR3 is built from 13 residues. Germline V CDR1 and CDR2: SGHTA, FQGTGA. V was trimmed by 4 bases and J by 8 bases, leaving 12 bases between them. CDR3 DNA: TGTGCCAGCAGCTCCCAGTTGAACGATGAGCAGTTCTTC. It is translated as CASSSQLNDEQFF.

This clone has a single count. One end of the junction does not line up with germline, which may come from a read error. This chain connects TRBV27 to TRBJ2-6; TRBD1 or TRBD2 may be the D gene (6 bases each). The CDR3 sequence is 16 residues long. CDR1 is MNHEY, CDR2 SMNVEV, per germline (reference sequence). The CDR3 region has the DNA TGTACCAGCAGTTTATCGGGGGCGACTGGGGCCAACGTCCTGACTTTC. It encodes CTSSLSGATGANVLTF.

The chain recombines TRBV19 with TRBJ2-7, with unresolved D. From germline, CDR1 is LNHDA and CDR2 SQIVND (reference sequence). CDR3 size: 13 residues. V lost 2 bases and J lost 3, with 8 bases in between. DNA of the CDR3: TGTGCCAGTAGTATACAACAGAACTACGAGCAGTACTTC. It is translated as CASSIQQNYEQYF.

The V gene is TRBV19, the J gene TRBJ1-2; weak D call: TRBD1 (6 bases). CDR3 length equals 14 residues. Between the trimmed V and J ends, which lost 5 bases and 1 base, there was a span of 11 bases. Germline lookup yields CDR1 LNHDA and CDR2 SQIVND (reference sequence). The CDR3 spells CASSLGQLNYGYTF. CDR3 DNA sequence: TGTGCCAGTAGTCTTGGACAGCTTAACTATGGCTACACCTTC.

A single count supports this clone. V usage is TRBV18 and J usage is TRBJ1-2; 9 bases map to TRBD1. V lost 8 bases and J lost 5; bases outside the gene matches: 6. The CDR3 covers 13 residues. Germline-derived CDR1 and CDR2 are KGHSH and LQKENI. CDR3 loop: CASGQGTEYGYTF. The CDR3 region has the DNA TGTGCCAGCGGACAGGGGACGGAGTATGGCTACACCTTC.

V is TRBV4-1 and J is TRBJ1-2, with D maybe TRBD1 (6 bases). Trimming left V 0 bases short and J 5 bases short, with 16 bases between. This CDR3 spans 16 amino acids. The germline CDR1 and CDR2 sequences are MGHRA and YSYEKL. In nucleotides, the CDR3 is TGCGCCAGCAGCCAAGATGAGGGGGGGGCTTGGTATGGCTACACCTTC. Amino acid sequence: CASSQDEGGAWYGYTF.

V gene TRBV7-3 combines with J gene TRBJ2-2, with 10 bases matching TRBD1. The CDR3 is 16 residues long. Trimming took 5 bases from V and 7 from J; bases not matched to a gene: 10. Germline CDR1 and CDR2: SGHTA and FQGTGA. The CDR3 DNA reads TGTGCCAGCAGCACCACGACAGGGGGCGCGGGCGGGGAGCTGTTTTTT. Translated: CASSTTTGGAGGELFF. The full variable domain, in which reference TRBV7-3 and TRBJ2-2 provide the parts outside the CDR3, is GAGVSQTPSNKVTEKGKYVELRCDPISGHTALYWYRQSLGQGPEFLIYFQGTGAADDSGLPNDRFFAVRPEGSVSTLKIQRTERGDSAVYLCASSTTTGGAGGELFFGEGSRLTVL.

The gene calls are TRBV19 and TRBJ2-5, with 7 bases lining up with TRBD2. The length of the CDR3 is 14 residues. Per the germline V gene, CDR1 is LNHDA and CDR2 is SQIVND (reference sequence). V lost 4 bases, J lost 4 bases, and 6 bases stayed unmatched. The CDR3: CASSTWEGRETQYF. CDR3 coding DNA: TGTGCCAGTAGTACTTGGGAGGGACGAGAGACCCAGTACTTC.